This entry concerns a single T cell receptor beta chain. Antigen: not known. These data come from a study of CD8+ T cells in alopecia areata. Findings of the study overall: Researchers report lesional scalp, most notably alopecia totalis/universalis, outstripped normal scalp in clonality.

Researchers gathered lesional scalp punch biopsies and peripheral blood from patients with alopecia areata. RNA was extracted and reverse transcribed into cDNA as the sequencing template. Profiled with immunoSEQ multiplex PCR; TCRdb holds only in-frame clones, not every one. The sample shows 150,000 or so clones, about 60% of them seen only once. The germline V and J ends were trimmed by 0 bases and 0 bases, with 24 bases remaining between them. This CDR3 is built from 21 residues. CDR1 is GTSNPN, CDR2 SVGIG, per germline (reference sequence). The receptor's source is a human donor with alopecia areata. Specimen: CD4+ T cells sorted from blood, collected at week 0. The chain recombines TRBV30 with TRBJ2-6; perhaps TRBD2 as D (7 bases). The CDR3 loop reads CAWSVTYPSLGGGSGANVLTF. Here the CDR3 DNA reads TGTGCCTGGAGTGTGACGTACCCGTCGTTGGGAGGGGGCTCTGGGGCCAACGTCCTGACTTTC.